The clone carrying this T cell receptor (beta chain) turned up a few times. This specimen comes from a study of T-cell reconstitution after alpha-beta-depleted transplantation in children. As it was prepared, the TCRbeta library received unique molecular identifiers. TCRdb reprocessed the PCR reads via MiXCR and lists one record per CDR3 protein. The table records a few hundred thousand distinct CDR3 sequences, around a tenth of them present only once. With V trimmed by 5 bases and J by 2 bases, 14 bases remained unmatched. Germline values: CDR1 SEHNR, CDR2 FQNEAQ (reference sequence). CDR3 length: 17 residues.

The chain couples TRBV7-9 to TRBJ2-7, with 8 bases lining up with TRBD2. The sequence was collected from a human donor who donated a stem cell graft to a child with acute lymphoblastic leukemia. Sequenced here: PBMCs from the stem cell graft donor, sampled from the stem cell graft. The CDR3 DNA sequence: TGTGCCAGCAGCGCCCGGGAGGGAGACAAGGGACCCTACGAGCAGTACTTC. As protein: CASSAREGDKGPYEQYF. The entire variable domain, with the rest obtained from reference TRBV7-9 and TRBJ2-7, is as follows: DTGVSQNPRHKITKRGQNVTFRCDPISEHNRLYWYRQTLGQGPEFLTYFQNEAQLEKSRLLSDRFSAERPKGSFSTLEIQRTEQGDSAMYLCASSAREGDKGPYEQYFGPGTRLTVT.